This T cell receptor (beta chain) was recorded in a study of cytomegalovirus exposure and HLA in healthy donors. Study as a whole: Among the roughly 400 genotyped donors, approximately 82% were placed in the Caucasian-associated ancestry cluster. General observations from the study: In a later analysis, TCR association rates varied by HLA locus: DRB1 most, HLA-C fewest. Sequencing depth roughly uniform across donors was assumed in presence/absence analyses.

Donors were nominally healthy when sampled, though unrecorded immune exposures were likely. Concerning this clone itself: Antigen: not known.

Both 60 Vbeta primers and 13 Jbeta primers went into the PCR. Only in-frame clones appear in the TCRdb table, and some are missing; sequencing was by immunoSEQ multiplex PCR. The data show tens of thousands of clones, roughly four fifths seen once. J gave up 7 bases and V 5 bases, and 13 bases lay outside the gene matches. This CDR3 region has 16 residues. Germline CDR1 is MDHEN and CDR2 is SYDVKM. The source is a man aged 18 to 35 in good health and CMV-seronegative. The genes are TRBV28 and TRBJ2-7; 11 bases align to TRBD2. Sample: PBMCs. CDR3 residues: CASSPRQLAGVREQYF. DNA of the CDR3: TGTGCCAGCAGTCCCCGGCAACTAGCGGGAGTAAGAGAGCAGTACTTC.